This TCR beta chain came from a study of T cells in Graves' hyperthyroidism and ophthalmopathy (dated by TCRdb to the late 2010s). Concerning the study at large: Peripheral blood samples were taken at the time of initial diagnosis, prior to any treatment. To identify distinguishing TCR V-J signatures, a discovery cohort of around 100 patients was used, comprising some 45 with Graves' ophthalmopathy and around 57 with stable Graves' hyperthyroidism. Prospective prediction of ophthalmopathy was tested in an independent validation cohort consisting of 18 to 20 hyperthyroidism patients and more than 15 patients who later progressed to ophthalmopathy. For training and testing, the roughly 100 patients in the discovery cohort were randomly divided in a 7:3 ratio. In several Graves' hyperthyroidism patients, the study also compared T-cell repertoires from thyroid tissue with T-cell repertoires from blood. After sampling, hyperthyroidism patients received methimazole starting at 30 mg daily, and ophthalmopathy patients received high-dose intravenous methylprednisolone. TCR Vbeta CDR3 sequencing of approximately 140 peripheral blood samples (over 40 ophthalmopathy, approximately 80 hyperthyroidism and roughly 17 progressor patients) is reported in the paper.

The CDR3 starts with the cysteine, ends with the phenylalanine, and has 17 residues. Just CDR3 DNA is preserved here, 51 bases in frame from base 1. Trimming removed 2 bases from V and 4 bases from J, leaving 20 bases between the germline ends. CDR1 and CDR2 are read off the germline V gene as SGHTA and FQGNSA. As regards this clonotype: Its specific antigen is unknown. Per-base quality was not reported, and no clone a single base away is much larger than it.

Overall results and qualifications from the work: In validation, the model predicted progression to ophthalmopathy with roughly 66% sensitivity and 72% to 75% specificity, a median of 6.5 months before onset. A model built on a 13 V-J signature distinguished ophthalmopathy from stable hyperthyroidism, reaching roughly 88% sensitivity and around 82% specificity in cross-validation and 80%/75% in testing. Most expanded thyroid clonotypes (frequency above 0.001) were also found in blood, which suggests that blood repertoires may mirror thyroid immune responses. No statistical method was used to set the sample size in advance, and investigators knew the group allocation.

The TCR beta CDR3 regions were amplified from the RNA transcripts. A first-round RT-PCR of the TCR CDR3 used the HTBI primer set with the Qiagen OneStep RT-PCR kit. Libraries were constructed in a second round of multiplex PCR, after which size selection and purification were carried out. The libraries were sequenced on an Illumina HiSeq2000 using paired-end 100 bp reads. The study's own analysis went as follows. SOAPnuke was used to process the raw data, throwing out any read that contained adapters or uncalled bases, had a mean Phred below 15, or lacked an exact constant-primer or identifier match. COPE v1.2.5 was used to merge the high-quality paired reads, and each unique nucleotide sequence was defined as a clonotype. MiTCR v1.1 was used to align clonotypes to the IMGT TRBV, TRBD and TRBJ reference segments. The analysis was restricted to V-J combinations with a frequency above 0.0001, which together covered roughly 99% of the repertoires. The TCS score was defined as the ratio of F50 (clonal expansion) to E x V (chaos), calculated using BLOSUM62-based TCRdist between CDR3 peptides within each V-J. Welch's t-statistics and random forest reduced 500 to 650 V-J features to 13, which were used in a naive Bayes classifier (R e1071). The similarity between thyroid and blood repertoires was quantified using the Morisita-Horn index. TCRdb reworked the public reads: Q25 trimming with fastp, MiXCR clone assembly, productive beta chains retained. Each entry merges the rows of one CDR3 protein and shows their most common DNA and genes. What appears here as the V and J calls and clone size reflects TCRdb's work, not the paper's. This sample has roughly 700,000 distinct CDR3 sequences in its table, and 35% of those were observed once. The ten largest clonotypes hold roughly 30% of the sample.

Graves' hyperthyroidism was defined as stable when no progression to ophthalmopathy occurred over 18 months of follow-up. The hyperthyroidism patients were between 18 and 65 years old and newly diagnosed, with a disease duration of less than 2 months. Patients with uncontrolled infections, other autoimmune diseases, pregnancy or lactation were excluded. Diagnoses were established on the basis of clinical symptoms, serum thyroxine and TRAb, thyroid ultrasound, and orbital computed tomography. PBMCs were separated from 10 ml of fresh peripheral blood using Ficoll-Paque density gradient centrifugation. Total RNA was extracted using Trizol reagent, and RNA quality was assessed on an Agilent 2100 Bioanalyzer.

Recombination linked TRBV7-2 to TRBJ2-5, with the D gene call left open. Material: blood. This sequence originates from a woman in her 40s with Graves' hyperthyroidism. The DNA reads as follows: TGTGCCAGCAGCTTAATCATCTCAGACCTAACTCTAGAGACCCAGTACTTC. This encodes CASSLIISDLTLETQYF.